This record covers a single TCR beta chain. Reverse transcription of 0.5 to 1 ug RNA was performed with random hexamers. TCRdb re-analysed the immunoSEQ multiplex PCR reads in MiXCR, keeping a single row per CDR3 protein. The table lists 150,000 to 200,000 distinct CDR3 sequences, 94% of them singletons. With V trimmed by 4 bases and J by 11 bases, 9 bases remained unmatched. CDR3 length: 14 residues. Germline lookup yields CDR1 LGHDT and CDR2 YNNKEL (reference sequence). This sample was taken from a study of CD8 T cells in Susac syndrome. The source of this sequence is a human donor with multiple sclerosis. Sequencing was carried out using CD4+ T cells from PBMCs. This chain joins TRBV3-1 and TRBJ1-4, with 8 bases that match TRBD1. As DNA, the CDR3 is TGTGCCAGCAGCCTCGGGACAGGTCCGGAGAAACTGTTTTTT. This translates into CASSLGTGPEKLFF.